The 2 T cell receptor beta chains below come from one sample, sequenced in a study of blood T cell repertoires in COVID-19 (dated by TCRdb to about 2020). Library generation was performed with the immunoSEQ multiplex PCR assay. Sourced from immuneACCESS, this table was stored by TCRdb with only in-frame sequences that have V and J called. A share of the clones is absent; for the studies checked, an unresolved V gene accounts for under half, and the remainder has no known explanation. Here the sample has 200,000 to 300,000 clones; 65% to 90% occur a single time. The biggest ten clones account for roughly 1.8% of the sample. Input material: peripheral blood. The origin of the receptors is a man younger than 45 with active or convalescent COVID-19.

The CDR3 nucleotides are TGTGCCAGCAGAACATCGAGGGGCGGAGGGGTGTACGAGCAGTACTTC. Residues: CASRTSRGGGVYEQYF. This chain connects TRBV27 to TRBJ2-7, with D possibly matching TRBD2 (6 bases). Looked up from germline, CDR1 is MNHEY and CDR2 is SMNVEV (reference sequence). The CDR3 is made up of 16 amino acids. Between the trimmed V and J ends, which lost 6 bases and 4 bases, there was a span of 22 bases.

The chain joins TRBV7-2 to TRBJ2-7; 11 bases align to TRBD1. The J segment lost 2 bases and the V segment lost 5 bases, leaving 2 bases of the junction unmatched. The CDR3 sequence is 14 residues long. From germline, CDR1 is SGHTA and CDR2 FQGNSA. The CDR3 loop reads CASSRGQGAYEQYF. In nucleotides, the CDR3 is TGTGCCAGCAGCCGGGGACAGGGGGCCTACGAGCAGTACTTC.